The source of this T cell receptor (beta chain) is a study of CD8 T cells in ankylosing spondylitis. Study findings and constraints: Characteristic of ankylosing spondylitis blood, it appeared, was a TCR beta motif comprising eight highly homologous variants.

A remark on this clonotype: Its antigen is not identified.

V lost 6 bases and J lost 0, with 11 bases in between. This CDR3 has 14 amino acids. The V gene's germline CDR1 is DFQATT and CDR2 SNEGSKA (reference sequence). In making TCR beta libraries, quantitative 5'-RACE with molecular barcodes was used. TCRdb passed the 5' RACE reads through MiXCR, listing each CDR3 protein once. The data show more than 250,000 distinct CDR3 sequences, approximately 8.2% seen once. The chain joins TRBV20-1 to TRBJ1-4; D not resolved. The sequenced material came from blood, either unsorted or a sorted T cell fraction (not recorded which). The receptor was derived from a male donor with ankylosing spondylitis. The CDR3 DNA sequence: TGCAGTGCAAGAAGAGACGCAACTAATGAAAAACTGTTTTTT. Its translation: CSARRDATNEKLFF.